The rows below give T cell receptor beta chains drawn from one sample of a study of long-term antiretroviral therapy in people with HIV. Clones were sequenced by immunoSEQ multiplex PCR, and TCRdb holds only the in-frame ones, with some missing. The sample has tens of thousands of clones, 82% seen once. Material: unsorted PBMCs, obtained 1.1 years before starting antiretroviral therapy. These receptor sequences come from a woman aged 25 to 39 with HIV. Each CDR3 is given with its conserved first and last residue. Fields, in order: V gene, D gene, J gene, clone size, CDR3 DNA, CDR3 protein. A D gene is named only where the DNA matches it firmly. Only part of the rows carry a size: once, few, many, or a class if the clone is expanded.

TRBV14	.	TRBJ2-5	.	TGTGCCAGCAGCCAAGCGGGGGTGGAGACCCAGTACTTC	CASSQAGVETQYF
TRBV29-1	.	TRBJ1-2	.	TGCAGCGTTGAGAGTACGGGTGTAGGCTACACCTTC	CSVESTGVGYTF
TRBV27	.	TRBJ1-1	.	TGTGCCAGCAGTCCCTTGGGAGGGGGGCACACTGAAGCTTTCTTT	CASSPLGGGHTEAFF
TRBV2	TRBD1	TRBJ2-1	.	TGTGCCAGCAGTGATCGGCAGGGGGAGAGGAATGAGCAGTTCTTC	CASSDRQGERNEQFF
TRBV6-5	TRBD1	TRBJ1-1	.	TGTGCCAGCAGTTACGCCAGGGGGAGGATTGTATTCTTT	CASSYARGRIVFF
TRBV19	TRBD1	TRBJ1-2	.	TGTGCCAGTAAGGGGACAGGGGAGTTTTACACCTTC	CASKGTGEFYTF
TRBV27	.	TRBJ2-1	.	TGTGCCAGCAGTTTCAGTACGAACAATGAGCAGTTCTTC	CASSFSTNNEQFF
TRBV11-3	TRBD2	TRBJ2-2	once	TGTGCCAGCAGCTTAGATGTGCAGCGGGGGGGGTTCGACACCGGGGAGCTGTTTTTT	CASSLDVQRGGFDTGELFF
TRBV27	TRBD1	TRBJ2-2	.	TGTGCCAGCACCTCCGGGACAGTTCCCACCGGGGAGCTGTTTTTT	CASTSGTVPTGELFF
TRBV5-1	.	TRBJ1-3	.	TGCGCCAGCAGCTTGGAGGGGGTGGCTGGAAACACCATATATTTT	CASSLEGVAGNTIYF
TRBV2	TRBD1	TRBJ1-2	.	TGTGCCAGCAGGACAGGGGTGGATAACTATGGCTACACCTTC	CASRTGVDNYGYTF
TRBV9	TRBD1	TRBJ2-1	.	TGTGCCAGCAGCGTAAACCCCCGGGACAGGGGATTCAATGAGCAGTTCTTC	CASSVNPRDRGFNEQFF
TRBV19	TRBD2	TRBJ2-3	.	TGTGCCAGCCGATCCGGGGGGGGCCTAACAGATACGCAGTATTTT	CASRSGGGLTDTQYF
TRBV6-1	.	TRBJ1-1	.	TGTGCCAGCAGTGAAGCCTCGGCAGTCCTCCTTGGGGGCTTT	CASSEASAVLLGGF
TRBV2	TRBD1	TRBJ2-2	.	TGTGCCAGCAGTTCAAACCCGATGACAGGGGGGACCGGGGAGCTGTTTTTT	CASSSNPMTGGTGELFF
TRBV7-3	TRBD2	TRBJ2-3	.	TGTGCCAGCAGCTTACTGGGGGGGGGCACAGATACGCAGTATTTT	CASSLLGGGTDTQYF
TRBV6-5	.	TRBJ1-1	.	TGTGCCAGCACACTGAACACTGAAGCTTTCTTT	CASTLNTEAFF
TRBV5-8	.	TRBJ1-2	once	TGTGCCAGCAGCTTGGGTGTAGGGCAGGGACCTGGTGGCTACACCTTC	CASSLGVGQGPGGYTF
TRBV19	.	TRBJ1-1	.	TGTGCCAGTAGTATTAGGGCTGACACTGAAGCTTTCTTT	CASSIRADTEAFF
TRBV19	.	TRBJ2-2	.	TGTGCCAGCTCTTGGGGGTACGGCGGGGAGCTGTTTTTT	CASSWGYGGELFF
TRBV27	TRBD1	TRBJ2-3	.	TGTGCCAGCAGTTTTATCCGGGACAGGGGGCCCGCAGATACGCAGTATTTT	CASSFIRDRGPADTQYF
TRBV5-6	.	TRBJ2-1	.	TGTGCCAGCAGCTTGGCGCAGGAAGATGAGCAGTTCTTC	CASSLAQEDEQFF
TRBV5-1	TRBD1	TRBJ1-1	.	TGCGCCAGCAGCTTCGAGGGACAGAGGCACACTGAAGCTTTCTTT	CASSFEGQRHTEAFF
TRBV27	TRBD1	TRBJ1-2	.	TGTGCCAGCAGTTCTCACAACAGGGGAGGGTATGGCTACACCTTC	CASSSHNRGGYGYTF
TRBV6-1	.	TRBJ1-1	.	TGTGCCAGCAGTGAACGGGACGGAGAAACTGAAGCTTTCTTT	CASSERDGETEAFF
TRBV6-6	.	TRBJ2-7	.	TGTGCCGTACGCGTGGGGCCCTCCTACGAGCAGTACTTC	CAVRVGPSYEQYF
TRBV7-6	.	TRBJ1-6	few	TGTGCCAGCAGCTTAGGGGAGGATTCACCCCTCCACTTT	CASSLGEDSPLHF
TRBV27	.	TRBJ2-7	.	TGTGCCAGCAGTCTGGGGTCGGCAGCCTCGAGCGAGCAGTACTTC	CASSLGSAASSEQYF
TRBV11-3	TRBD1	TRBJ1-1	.	TGTGCCAGCAGCCCTGGACAGGGAAAGGACACTGAAGCTTTCTTT	CASSPGQGKDTEAFF
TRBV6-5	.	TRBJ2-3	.	TGTGCCAGCAGTTCGACGGTAAATACGCAGTATTTT	CASSSTVNTQYF
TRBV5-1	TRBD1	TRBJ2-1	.	TGCGCCAGCAGCTTGGTAGGACAGGGATCGGGGGTCTACAATGAGCAGTTCTTC	CASSLVGQGSGVYNEQFF
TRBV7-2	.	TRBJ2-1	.	TGTGCCAGCAGGGTGAGCTCCTACAATGAGCAGTTCTTC	CASRVSSYNEQFF
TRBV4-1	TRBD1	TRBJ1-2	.	TGCGCCAGCAGCCAAGGGGGACAGGGGAATGGCTACACCTTC	CASSQGGQGNGYTF
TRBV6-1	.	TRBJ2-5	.	TGTGCCAGCAGTGAAGCGCTGGAGACCCAGTACTTC	CASSEALETQYF
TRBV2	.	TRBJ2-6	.	TGTGCCAGCAGGGACACAGGGCGCGGGGCCAACGTCCTGACTTTC	CASRDTGRGANVLTF
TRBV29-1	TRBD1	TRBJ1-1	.	TGCAGCGTCTCTGGACAGGCAGGAGGTATGGCTGAAGCTTTCTTT	CSVSGQAGGMAEAFF
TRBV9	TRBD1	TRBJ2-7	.	TGTGCCAGCAGCGAGAGGGACAGATCCTACGAGCAGTACTTC	CASSERDRSYEQYF
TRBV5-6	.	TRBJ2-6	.	TGTGCCAGCAGCCCAAGAGCATCCGGGGCCAACGTCCTGACTTTC	CASSPRASGANVLTF
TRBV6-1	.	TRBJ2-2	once	TGTGCCAGCAGTGAAGCGGCAGAAAACACCGGGGAGCTGTTTTTT	CASSEAAENTGELFF
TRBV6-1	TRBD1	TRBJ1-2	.	TGTGCCAGCAGTGAAAGGTACTTTGTTTACAGGGGGCATCATGGCTACACCTTC	CASSERYFVYRGHHGYTF
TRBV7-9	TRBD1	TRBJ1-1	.	TGTGCCAGCAGCTTGACTCAGGGGGCACGGACTGAAGCTTTCTTT	CASSLTQGARTEAFF
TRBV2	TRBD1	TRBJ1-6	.	TGTGCCAGCAGTGGACAGGGGGTCAATAATTCACCCCTCCACTTT	CASSGQGVNNSPLHF
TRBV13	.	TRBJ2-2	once	TGTGCCAGCAGCTTACGAGGGGAGCTGTTTTTT	CASSLRGELFF
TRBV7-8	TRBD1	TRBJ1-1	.	TGTGCCAGCAGCCCCGACAGGGTGGATGAAGCTTTCTTT	CASSPDRVDEAFF
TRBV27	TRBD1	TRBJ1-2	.	TGTGCCAGCAGGTCCTTGGGGGACAGGGTTGTGGATGGCTACACCTTC	CASRSLGDRVVDGYTF
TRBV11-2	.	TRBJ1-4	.	TGTGCCAGCAGCTTAGGTTCGCAGGGTCGAAGTGAAAAACTGTTTTTT	CASSLGSQGRSEKLFF
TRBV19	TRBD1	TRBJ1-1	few	TGTGCCAGTAGTATACCTGGACAGGCGACAACTTATACCCTCTTAAAGACTGAAGCTTTCTTT	CASSIPGQATTYTLLKTEAFF
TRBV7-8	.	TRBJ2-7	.	TGTGCCAGCAGCTTAGGGGCAGGTCCCATCTACGAGCAGTACTTC	CASSLGAGPIYEQYF
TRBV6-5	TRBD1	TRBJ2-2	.	TGTGCCAGCAGTCCTGACAGGGGGAAGACCGGGGAGCTGTTTTTT	CASSPDRGKTGELFF
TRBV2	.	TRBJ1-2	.	TGTGCCAGCACCTTTTCACAGAAACCATATGGCTACACCTTC	CASTFSQKPYGYTF
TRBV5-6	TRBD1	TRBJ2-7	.	TGTGCCAGCAGCTCGACAGGGAGCTCCTACGAGCAGTACTTC	CASSSTGSSYEQYF
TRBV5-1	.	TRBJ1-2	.	TGCGCCAGCAGCTTGGGACACCAGAATGGCTACACCTTC	CASSLGHQNGYTF
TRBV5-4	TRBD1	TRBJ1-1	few	TGTGCCAGCAGCTCCACGAACAGGGGGTCGAACACTGAAGCTTTCTTT	CASSSTNRGSNTEAFF
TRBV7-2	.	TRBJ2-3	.	TGTGCCAGCAGCTTAGCGGGGTTGGCGCAGTATTTT	CASSLAGLAQYF
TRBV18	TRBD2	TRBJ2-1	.	TGTGCCAGCTCACCACCCGGACTAGCGGGGGGTACCTACAATGAGCAGTTCTTC	CASSPPGLAGGTYNEQFF
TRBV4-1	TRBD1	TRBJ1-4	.	TGCGCCAGCAGCACGGACAGGGTGTTTGAAAAACTGTTTTTT	CASSTDRVFEKLFF
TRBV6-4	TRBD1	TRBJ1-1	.	TGTGCCAGCAGGCGGACAGGGGTAGATGCTGAAGCTTTCTTT	CASRRTGVDAEAFF
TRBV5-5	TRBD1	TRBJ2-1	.	TGTGCCAGCAGCTTGACAGGGGTCTTGGGTGAGCAGTTCTTC	CASSLTGVLGEQFF
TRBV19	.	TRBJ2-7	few	TGTGCCAGTACTACGGACCTACACCGCGAGCAGTACTTC	CASTTDLHREQYF